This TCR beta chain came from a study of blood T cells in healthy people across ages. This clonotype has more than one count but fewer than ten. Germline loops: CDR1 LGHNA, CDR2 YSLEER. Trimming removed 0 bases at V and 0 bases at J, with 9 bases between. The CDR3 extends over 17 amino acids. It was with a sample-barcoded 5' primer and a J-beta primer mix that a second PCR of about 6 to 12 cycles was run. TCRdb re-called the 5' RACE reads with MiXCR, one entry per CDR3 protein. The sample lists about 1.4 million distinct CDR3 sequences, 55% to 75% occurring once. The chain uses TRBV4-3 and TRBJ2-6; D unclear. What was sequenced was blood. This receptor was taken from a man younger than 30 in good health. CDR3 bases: TGCGCCAGCAGCCAAGATGGCGCTGCCTCTGGGGCCAACGTCCTGACTTTC. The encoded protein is CASSQDGAASGANVLTF.